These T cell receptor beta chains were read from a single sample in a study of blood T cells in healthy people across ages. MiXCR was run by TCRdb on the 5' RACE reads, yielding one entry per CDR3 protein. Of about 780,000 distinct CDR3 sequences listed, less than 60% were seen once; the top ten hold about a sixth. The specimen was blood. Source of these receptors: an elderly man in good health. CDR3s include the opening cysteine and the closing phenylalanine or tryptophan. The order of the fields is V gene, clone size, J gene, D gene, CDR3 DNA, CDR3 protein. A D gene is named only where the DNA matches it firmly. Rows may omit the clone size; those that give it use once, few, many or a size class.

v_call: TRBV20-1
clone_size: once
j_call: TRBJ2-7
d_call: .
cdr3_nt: TGCAGTGCCGTCGGTAGTCTCTACGAGCAGTACTTC
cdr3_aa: CSAVGSLYEQYF

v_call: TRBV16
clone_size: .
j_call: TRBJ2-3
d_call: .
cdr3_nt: TGTGCCAGCAGCCAATCGCCGGACCGCACAGATACGCAGTATTTT
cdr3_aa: CASSQSPDRTDTQYF

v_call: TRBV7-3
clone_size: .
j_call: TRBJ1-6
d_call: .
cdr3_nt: TGTGCCAGCAGCTCCCAAGGCTCCCTAAATTCACCCCTCCACTTT
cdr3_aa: CASSSQGSLNSPLHF

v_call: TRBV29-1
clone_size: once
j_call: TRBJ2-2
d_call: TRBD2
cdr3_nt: TGCAGCGTTGATAGCGGGAGTTCGGCCGGGGAGCTGTTTTTT
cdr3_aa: CSVDSGSSAGELFF

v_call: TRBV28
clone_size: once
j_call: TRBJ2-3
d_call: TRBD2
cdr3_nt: TGTGCCAGCACCCCGGTTAGCGGGCAGCCCACAGATACGCAGTATTTT
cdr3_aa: CASTPVSGQPTDTQYF

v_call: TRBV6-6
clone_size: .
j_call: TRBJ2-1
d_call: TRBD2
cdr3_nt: TGTGCCAGCAGCCCTTCCCTAGCGGGGAGTTGGAATGAGCAGTTCTTC
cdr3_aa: CASSPSLAGSWNEQFF

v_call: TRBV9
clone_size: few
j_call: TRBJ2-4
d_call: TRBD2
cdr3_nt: TGTGCCAGCAGCATGGGACTAGCGGGAGTTGAAAACATTCAGTACTTC
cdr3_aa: CASSMGLAGVENIQYF

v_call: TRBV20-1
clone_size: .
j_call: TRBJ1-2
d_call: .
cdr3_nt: TGCAGTGCTAAGGGTTCTTTTTATGGCTACACCTTC
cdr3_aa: CSAKGSFYGYTF

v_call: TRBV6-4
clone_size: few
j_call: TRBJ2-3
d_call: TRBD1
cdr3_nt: TGTGCCAGCAGTGCAGAGGCCAGGGGGTTGGATACGCAGTATTTT
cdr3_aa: CASSAEARGLDTQYF

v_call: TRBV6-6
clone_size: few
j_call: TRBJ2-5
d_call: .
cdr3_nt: TGTGCCAGCAGGGGAGCATCGGAGACCCAGTACTTC
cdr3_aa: CASRGASETQYF

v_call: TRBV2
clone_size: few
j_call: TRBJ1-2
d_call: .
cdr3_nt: TGTGCCAGCAGTGACGGTTTGGGGGACTATGGCTACACCTTC
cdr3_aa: CASSDGLGDYGYTF

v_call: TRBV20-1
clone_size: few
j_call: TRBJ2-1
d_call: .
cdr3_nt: TGCAGTGCTAGAGCGGAAAGAGGGGACTTCGGCTACAATGAGCAGTTCTTC
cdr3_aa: CSARAERGDFGYNEQFF

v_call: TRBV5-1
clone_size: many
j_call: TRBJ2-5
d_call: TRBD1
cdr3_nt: TGCGCCAGCAGCCAGTGGACAGGGCCGCAGACCCAGTACTTC
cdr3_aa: CASSQWTGPQTQYF

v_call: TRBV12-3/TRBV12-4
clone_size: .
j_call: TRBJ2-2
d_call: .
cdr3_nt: TGTGCCAGCGAGGGTATATTCACCGGGGAGCTGTTTTTT
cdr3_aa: CASEGIFTGELFF

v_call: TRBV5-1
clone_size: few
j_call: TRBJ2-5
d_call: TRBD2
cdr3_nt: TGCGCCAGCAGCCGGAGACTAGCGGAAGAGACCCAGTACTTC
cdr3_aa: CASSRRLAEETQYF

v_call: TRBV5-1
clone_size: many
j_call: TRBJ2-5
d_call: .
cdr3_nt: TGCGCCAGCAGCTTGGGACAGGGTTCGGGGGAGCAGTACTTC
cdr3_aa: CASSLGQGSGEQYF

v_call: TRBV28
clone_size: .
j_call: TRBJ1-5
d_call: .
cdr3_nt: TGTGCCAGCAATTTGGCAGGAGCTGGCAATCAGCCCCAGCATTTT
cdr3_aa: CASNLAGAGNQPQHF

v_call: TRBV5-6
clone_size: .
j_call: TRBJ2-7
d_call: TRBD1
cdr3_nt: TGTGCCAGCAGCGAGGCCGGGACAGGGAGCTACAAGCAGTACTTC
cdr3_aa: CASSEAGTGSYKQYF

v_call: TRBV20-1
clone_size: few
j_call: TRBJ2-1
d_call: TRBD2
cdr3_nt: TGCAGTGCTCTCGGGACTAGCGGCAGGAATGAGCAGTTCTTC
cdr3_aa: CSALGTSGRNEQFF

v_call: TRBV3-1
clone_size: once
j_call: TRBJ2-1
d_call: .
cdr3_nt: TGTGCCAGCAGCCGAGTAGGTGGAGGGGCCGAGCAGTTCTTC
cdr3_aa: CASSRVGGGAEQFF

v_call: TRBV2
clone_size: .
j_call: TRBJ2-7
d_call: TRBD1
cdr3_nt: TGTGCCAGCAGCCTCAGACAGGGTGCAAGCGAGCAGTACTTC
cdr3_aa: CASSLRQGASEQYF

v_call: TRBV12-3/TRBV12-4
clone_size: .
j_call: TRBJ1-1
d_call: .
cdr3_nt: TGTGCCAGTAATATTATGGAGGGGATGAACACTGAAGCTTTCTTT
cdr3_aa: CASNIMEGMNTEAFF

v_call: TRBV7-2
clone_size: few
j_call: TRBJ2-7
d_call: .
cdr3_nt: TGTGCCAGCAGCTTAGAGACAGCTTCCTACGAGCAGTACTTC
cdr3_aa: CASSLETASYEQYF

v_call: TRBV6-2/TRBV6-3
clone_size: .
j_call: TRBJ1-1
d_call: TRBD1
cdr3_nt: TGTGCCAGCAGTCAGGGACAGGTTTGGAACACTGAAGCTTTCTTT
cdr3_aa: CASSQGQVWNTEAFF

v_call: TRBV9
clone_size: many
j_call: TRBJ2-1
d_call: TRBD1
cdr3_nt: TGTGCCAGCAGCCCCAGGACAGGGGGCAATGAGCAGTTCTTC
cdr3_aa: CASSPRTGGNEQFF

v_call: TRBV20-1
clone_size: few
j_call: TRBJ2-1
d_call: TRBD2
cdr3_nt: TGCAGTGCTAGAGGTGGACTAGCGCACGAAAACAATGAGCAGTTCTTC
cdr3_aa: CSARGGLAHENNEQFF

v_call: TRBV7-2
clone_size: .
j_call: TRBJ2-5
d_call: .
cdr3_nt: TGTGCCAGCAGCTTAATTCTAGGTCATCAGAAGACCCAGTACTTC
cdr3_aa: CASSLILGHQKTQYF

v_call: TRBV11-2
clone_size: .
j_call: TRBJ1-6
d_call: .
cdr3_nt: TGTGCCAGCAGCCAAATCTCCTATAATTCACCCCTCCACTTT
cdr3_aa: CASSQISYNSPLHF

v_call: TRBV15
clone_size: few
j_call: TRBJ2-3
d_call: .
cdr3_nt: TGTGCCACCAGCAGAGATCTTGGAGATGGCGGGCGGGGGCCCCTCACAGATACGCAGTATTTT
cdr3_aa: CATSRDLGDGGRGPLTDTQYF

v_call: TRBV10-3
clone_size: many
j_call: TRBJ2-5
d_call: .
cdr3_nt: TGTGCCATCAGTGAGTCAGGAGAGACCCAGTACTTC
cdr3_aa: CAISESGETQYF

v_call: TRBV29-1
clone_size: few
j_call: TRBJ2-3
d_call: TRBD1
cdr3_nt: TGCAGCGCCACCGACCGGGACAGGGGGTCAGATACGCAGTATTTT
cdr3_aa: CSATDRDRGSDTQYF

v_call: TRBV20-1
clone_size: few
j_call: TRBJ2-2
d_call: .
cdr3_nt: TGCAGTGCTAGAGATAACAGGCGGGCCACCGGGGAGCTGTTTTTT
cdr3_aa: CSARDNRRATGELFF

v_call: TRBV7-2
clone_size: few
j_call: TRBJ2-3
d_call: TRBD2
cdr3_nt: TGTGCCAGCAGGGGGGGCGGGAGGGCCGGTGATACGCAGTATTTT
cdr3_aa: CASRGGGRAGDTQYF

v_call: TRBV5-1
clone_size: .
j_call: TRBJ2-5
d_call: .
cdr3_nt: TGCGCCAGCAACTTGAGCACCACTGAGACCCAGTACTTC
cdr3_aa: CASNLSTTETQYF

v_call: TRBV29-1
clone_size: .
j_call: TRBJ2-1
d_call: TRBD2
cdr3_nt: TGCAGCGCCCCGCGCCTAGCGGGAGGTAATGAGCAGTTCTTC
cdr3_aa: CSAPRLAGGNEQFF

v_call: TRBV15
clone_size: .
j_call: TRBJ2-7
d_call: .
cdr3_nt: TGTGCCACCAGCAGCCCGATAACCTACGAGCAGTACTTC
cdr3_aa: CATSSPITYEQYF

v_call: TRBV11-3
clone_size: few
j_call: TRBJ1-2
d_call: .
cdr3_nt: TGTGCCAGCAGCCTCGGGGCAGGCCGGGGCTACACCTTC
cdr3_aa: CASSLGAGRGYTF

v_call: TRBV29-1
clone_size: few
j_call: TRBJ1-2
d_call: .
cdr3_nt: TGCAGCGTTTATACCGGGCCTGGCTACACCTTC
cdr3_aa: CSVYTGPGYTF

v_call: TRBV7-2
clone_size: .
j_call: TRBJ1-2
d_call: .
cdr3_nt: TGTGCCAGCAGCTTCCTCGAAAAGGGGGGCTATGGCTACACCTTC
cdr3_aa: CASSFLEKGGYGYTF

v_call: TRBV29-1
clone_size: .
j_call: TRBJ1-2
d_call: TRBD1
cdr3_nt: TGCAGCGTTGAAAGGCAGGGGGACTATGGCTACACCTTC
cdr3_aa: CSVERQGDYGYTF

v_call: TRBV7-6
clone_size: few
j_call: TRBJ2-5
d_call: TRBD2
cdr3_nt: TGTGCCAGCAGCTTAACTGCGGGGGATATTCAAGAGACCCAGTACTTC
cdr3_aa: CASSLTAGDIQETQYF

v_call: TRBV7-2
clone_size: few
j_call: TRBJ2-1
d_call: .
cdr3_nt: TGTGCCAGCAGCTCCGCTCGCGCGGGTGAGCAGTTCTTC
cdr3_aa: CASSSARAGEQFF

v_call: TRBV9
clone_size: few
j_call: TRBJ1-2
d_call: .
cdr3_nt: TGTGCCAGCAGCGTAGGACAGGCCTTTTATGGCTACACCTTC
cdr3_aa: CASSVGQAFYGYTF

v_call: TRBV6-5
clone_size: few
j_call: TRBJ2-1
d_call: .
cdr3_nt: TGTGCCAGCACTAGGGGGGGACGCATCGATGAGCAGTTCTTC
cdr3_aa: CASTRGGRIDEQFF